The 14 T cell receptor beta chains below come from one sample, sequenced in a study of vaccination effects on CD4 cells after COVID-19. These receptors have no known antigen. Culturing for roughly 10 days preceded CD4+ T cell isolation. Generated by immunoSEQ multiplex PCR, the TCRdb table keeps only in-frame clones and is missing some. The table has 30,000 to 40,000 clones, 82% seen once; the top ten hold 2.5% to 3.5%. The specimen comprised CD4+ T cells from PBMCs cultured without peptide, sampled before COVID-19 vaccination. The receptors originated from a human donor who received a COVID-19 vaccine.

The CDR3 DNA reads TGTGCCAGCAGCGTAGCTTCGGGGGGATCACCCCTCCACTTT. Residues: CASSVASGGSPLHF. The genes are TRBV9 and TRBJ1-6; tentatively, D is TRBD1 (5 bases). Germline-derived CDR1 and CDR2 are SGDLS and YYNGEE. V was pared by 0 bases and J by 10 bases, with 11 bases between. There are 14 residues in the CDR3.

The chain combines TRBV4-3 with TRBJ2-2; D remains unclear. V was shortened by 0 bases and J by 2 bases, with 7 bases between the two germline ends. The CDR3 length is 15 residues. Germline CDR1 LGHNA, CDR2 YSLEER. CDR3 DNA sequence: TGCGCCAGCAGCCAAGATAGGGCTAACACCGGGGAGCTGTTTTTT. Translating gives CASSQDRANTGELFF.

This clone occurred once. The chain joins TRBV5-1 to TRBJ2-2, with TRBD2 matching 8 bases. Germline values: CDR1 SGHRS, CDR2 YFSETQ. The CDR3 consists of 16 residues. The V and J ends lost 5 bases and 2 bases, in that order; junction bases with no gene match: 8. The CDR3 DNA reads as TGCGCCAGCAGTGTTGTAGCGGGGCTCAACACCGGGGAGCTGTTTTTT. Translation gives CASSVVAGLNTGELFF.

This clone has more than one count but fewer than ten. The genes are TRBV5-6 and TRBJ2-1; D is ambiguous. CDR3 length: 16 amino acids. The V end lost 3 bases, the J end lost 0 bases, and 13 bases lay between the germline ends. The germline CDR1 and CDR2 sequences are SGHDT and YYEEEE. The chain's CDR3 is CASSSLTELSYNEQFF. The CDR3 nucleotides read TGTGCCAGCAGCTCCCTGACTGAACTCTCCTACAATGAGCAGTTCTTC.

This rearrangement joins TRBV7-2 to TRBJ1-3; no clear D gene. Germline V CDR1 and CDR2: SGHTA, FQGNSA. Trimming stripped 2 bases from V and 4 bases from J, with 9 bases between. The CDR3 runs 14 residues. DNA of the CDR3: TGTGCCAGCAGCTTAAGAGGCGCCGGAAACACCATATATTTT. As protein: CASSLRGAGNTIYF.

The chain combines TRBV9 with TRBJ1-2; D gene ambiguous. Between the trimmed V and J ends, which lost 0 bases and 5 bases, there was a span of 8 bases. This CDR3 region has 13 residues. Per the germline V gene, CDR1 is SGDLS and CDR2 is YYNGEE. The CDR3 spells CASSVVDGYGYTF. In DNA, the CDR3 is TGTGCCAGCAGCGTAGTAGACGGGTATGGCTACACCTTC.

This rearrangement joins TRBV6-1 to TRBJ2-5, with D uncertain. The CDR3 has 16 amino acids. Germline-derived CDR1 and CDR2 are MNHNS and SASEGT. The germline V and J ends were trimmed by 3 bases and 2 bases, with 16 bases remaining between them. The CDR3: CASSDLFGTAQETQYF. In DNA form, the CDR3 reads TGTGCCAGCAGTGATCTCTTCGGCACGGCTCAAGAGACCCAGTACTTC.

This chain joins TRBV3-1 (or the pseudogene TRBV3-2) and TRBJ1-6; maybe TRBD1 (6 bases). Germline V gene lookup returns CDR1 LGHDT and CDR2 YNNKEL (reference sequence). The CDR3 covers 15 residues. Between the trimmed V and J ends, which lost 0 bases and 10 bases, there was a span of 13 bases. The CDR3 reads CASSQEGGGESPLHF. The CDR3 nucleotides are TGTGCCAGCAGCCAAGAAGGGGGGGGAGAATCACCCCTCCACTTT.

The chain employs TRBV6-5 and TRBJ1-4; D remains unclear. Germline loops: CDR1 MNHEY, CDR2 SVGAGI. This CDR3 contains 15 residues. V gave up 5 bases and J gave up 0 bases, with 10 bases separating them. CDR3 loop: CASSRSEATNEKLFF. The CDR3 region has the DNA TGTGCCAGCAGTAGGTCGGAGGCAACTAATGAAAAACTGTTTTTT.

The table lists this clone with a count of one. The chain uses TRBV10-3 and TRBJ2-4; D gene uncertain. The CDR3 is made up of 14 amino acids. CDR1 is ENHRY and CDR2 is SYGVKD in the germline V gene. The ends were cut back, 0 bases at V and 8 bases at J, with 11 bases in the middle. As DNA, the CDR3 is TGTGCCATCAGTGAGTCATGGGGTAATGACATTCAGTACTTC. This codes for CAISESWGNDIQYF.

V is TRBV18 and J is TRBJ2-7, with D possibly TRBD1 on 5 matching bases. With 1 base removed from V and 2 bases from J, the gap between germline ends came to 9 bases. CDR3 length equals 14 residues. Germline CDR1 reads KGHSH; CDR2 reads LQKENI. Here the CDR3 DNA reads TGTGCCAGCTCACCACAGGGGCCGACCTACGAGCAGTACGTC. Protein sequence: CASSPQGPTYEQYV.

The chain uses TRBV12-3 or TRBV12-4 and TRBJ1-3; D remains unclear. The CDR3 has 12 amino acids. Trimming pared 1 base from V and 11 bases from J, leaving 9 bases between. CDR3 sequence: CASSLVDGAIYF. The DNA of the CDR3 is TGTGCCAGCAGTTTAGTGGACGGGGCCATATATTTT.

This sequence joins TRBV7-2 and TRBJ2-5; 9 bases line up with TRBD1. The CDR3 is made up of 16 amino acids. Germline V lookup: CDR1 SGHTA, CDR2 FQGNSA. Losses at the gene ends were 4 bases for V and 5 bases for J; bases not matched to a gene: 11. The CDR3 sequence is CASSSTTGGTGETQYF. For the CDR3, the DNA is TGTGCCAGCAGCTCAACGACAGGGGGGACGGGGGAGACCCAGTACTTC.

This clone has just one count. The DNA for the CDR3 is TGTGCCAGTAGTATAGATCGGTGGAACACTGAAGCTTTCTTT. Residues: CASSIDRWNTEAFF. The V and J genes are TRBV19 and TRBJ1-1, with unresolved D. Germline V gene data show CDR1 as LNHDA and CDR2 as SQIVND (reference sequence). V was trimmed by 0 bases and J by 1 base, leaving 6 bases between them. This CDR3 has 14 residues.